Presented here are 22 T cell receptor beta chains from one specimen sequenced in a study of T cell repertoires in cytomegalovirus infection. TCRdb re-analysed the reads in MiXCR, keeping a single row per CDR3 protein. The table includes just over 450,000 distinct CDR3 sequences, approximately 42% detected once. Their specific antigens are unknown. Sequencing used cultured PBMCs, obtained from culture after CMV antigen stimulation. The origin of the receptors is a human donor in good health (CMV status not recorded). Some clones in this sample may be carry-over from other donors' samples.

The chain recombines TRBV3-1 with TRBJ2-7; D gene uncertain. CDR1 and CDR2 (germline): LGHDT, YNNKEL (reference sequence). The V end was cut by 3 bases, the J end by 3 bases, with 12 bases between. The CDR3 spans 14 residues. For the CDR3, the DNA is TGTGCCAGCAGCCAGACCTTTTCCCTCTACGAGCAGTACTTC. It is translated as CASSQTFSLYEQYF.

This clonotype turned up a few times. V is TRBV7-2 and J is TRBJ2-1; D is unresolved. Germline V gives CDR1 SGHTA, CDR2 FQGNSA. This CDR3 comprises 13 residues. V was shortened by 1 base and J by 7 bases, with 8 bases between the two germline ends. Written as DNA, the CDR3 is TGTGCCAGCAGCTTAGTGGCAAGAAATGAGCAGTTCTTC. It specifies CASSLVARNEQFF.

The rearrangement joins TRBV29-1 to TRBJ1-2; D is perhaps TRBD1 (5 bases). The germline V and J ends were trimmed by 0 bases and 6 bases, with 8 bases remaining between them. The CDR3 contains 12 residues. CDR1 and CDR2 (germline): SQVTM, ANQGSEA. This CDR3 reads CSVEEWGDGYTF. In nucleotides, the CDR3 is TGCAGCGTTGAAGAATGGGGGGATGGCTACACCTTC.

V usage is TRBV4-2 and J usage is TRBJ2-7; the D gene is possibly TRBD1 (5 bases). The CDR3 has 15 residues. Germline loops: CDR1 LGHNA, CDR2 YNFKEQ. The V gene lost 1 base and the J gene lost 4 bases, with 14 bases spanning the gap. The CDR3, as DNA: TGTGCCAGCAGCCAAGGAAGACAGATTCTTTACGAGCAGTACTTC. Translated: CASSQGRQILYEQYF.

In its sample, this clonotype was seen a few times. The chain joins TRBV5-1 to TRBJ1-2; D might be TRBD1 (5 bases). The CDR3 is 12 residues long. CDR1 is SGHRS, CDR2 YFSETQ, per germline. Trimming pared 4 bases from V and 8 bases from J, leaving 12 bases between. CDR3 in DNA: TGCGCCAGCAGCGATCAGGGAGACGGCTACACCTTC. It specifies CASSDQGDGYTF.

The chain employs TRBV7-2 and TRBJ2-1; 10 nucleotides agree with TRBD2. The CDR3 is 15 residues long. The V gene end was trimmed by 5 bases and the J gene end by 8 bases; junction bases not matched to a gene: 9. CDR1 is SGHTA and CDR2 is FQGNSA in the germline V gene. CDR3 sequence reads: CASSASSGRSYEQFF. Written as DNA, the CDR3 is TGTGCCAGCAGCGCCTCTAGCGGGAGAAGCTATGAGCAGTTCTTC.

Ten or more counts support this clonotype. The gene calls are TRBV7-8 and TRBJ1-1; tentatively, D is TRBD1 (5 bases). Trimming shortened V by 5 bases and J by 3 bases, and 13 bases separated the two germline ends. The CDR3 totals 14 residues. CDR1 and CDR2 (germline): SGHVS, FQNEAQ. The CDR3 DNA sequence: TGTGCCAGCAGCGAGCGGGGCGGAGACACTGAAGCTTTCTTT. This sequence encodes CASSERGGDTEAFF.

The rearrangement joins TRBV7-6 to TRBJ2-3, with 9 bases identical to TRBD2. Trimming took 1 base from V and 2 from J; bases not matched to a gene: 7. Germline CDR1 SGHVS, CDR2 FNYEAQ. This CDR3 contains 17 residues. CDR3 DNA sequence: TGTGCCAGCAGCTTAGGCTCTCCTAGCGGGAACACAGATACGCAGTATTTT. It translates to CASSLGSPSGNTDTQYF. The whole variable domain, remainder taken from reference TRBV7-6 and TRBJ2-3, is GAGVSQSPRYKVTKRGQDVALRCDPISGHVSLYWYRQALGQGPEFLTYFNYEAQQDKSGLPNDRFSAERPEGSISTLTIQRTEQRDSAMYRCASSLGSPSGNTDTQYFGPGTRLTVL.

This sequence joins TRBV7-8 and TRBJ2-1; TRBD1 matches 8 bases. The CDR3 loop spans 17 amino acids. CDR1 is SGHVS and CDR2 is FQNEAQ in the germline V gene. After removal of 4 bases from V and 1 base from J, the junction contained 9 bases not matched to a gene. The DNA for the CDR3 is TGTGCCAGCAGCTCTCGGGGGAGGACAGGGTCCTACAATGAGCAGTTCTTC. This translates into CASSSRGRTGSYNEQFF.

The V gene is TRBV12-3 or TRBV12-4, the J gene TRBJ2-7, with D perhaps matching TRBD1 or TRBD2 (5 bases each). This CDR3 contains 14 residues. The V end lost 2 bases, the J end lost 0 bases, and 8 bases lay between the germline ends. The CDR3 nucleotides are TGTGCCAGCAGTTTAAAGGGGAGCTCCTACGAGCAGTACTTC. This sequence encodes CASSLKGSSYEQYF.

The chain links TRBV7-6 to TRBJ2-7; TRBD1 or TRBD2 may be the D gene (5 bases each). The germline V and J ends were trimmed by 6 bases and 3 bases, with 12 bases remaining between them. Germline V CDR1 and CDR2: SGHVS, FNYEAQ. There are 13 residues in the CDR3. CDR3 in DNA: TGTGCCAGCAGTAAGGGACCTATCTACGAGCAGTACTTC. Translation: CASSKGPIYEQYF.

This clonotype was seen more than once but under ten times. V is TRBV7-9 and J is TRBJ2-2; D unresolved. The ends were cut back, 3 bases at V and 7 bases at J, with 12 bases in the middle. The CDR3 spans 14 residues. Germline assignment: CDR1 SEHNR and CDR2 FQNEAQ (reference sequence). The DNA for the CDR3 is TGTGCCAGCAGCTTTGGTCGTGGGGACGGGGAGCTGTTTTTT. It specifies CASSFGRGDGELFF.

This clonotype is a singleton in its sample. The J gene is TRBJ2-3, the V gene TRBV5-6; D possibly corresponds to TRBD2 (7 bases). The CDR3 spans 16 residues. Per the germline V gene, CDR1 is SGHDT and CDR2 is YYEEEE. The ends were cut back, 3 bases at V and 2 bases at J, with 16 bases in the middle. The CDR3 here is CASSSRGGGDTDTQYF. CDR3 in DNA: TGTGCCAGCAGCTCCCGAGGGGGGGGAGACACAGATACGCAGTATTTT. Looking up the rest from reference TRBV5-6 and TRBJ2-3 gives the full variable domain: DAGVTQSPTHLIKTRGQQVTLRCSPKSGHDTVSWYQQALGQGPQFIFQYYEEEERQRGNFPDRFSGHQFPNYSSELNVNALLLGDSALYLCASSSRGGGDTDTQYFGPGTRLTVL.

This clonotype was seen a single time. The chain uses TRBV6-6 and TRBJ1-1; a possible D gene is TRBD1 (6 bases). CDR3 length: 16 residues. V was clipped by 5 bases and J by 2 bases, with 18 bases between them. Germline CDR1 reads MNHNY; CDR2 reads SVGAGI (reference sequence). CDR3 in amino acids: CASSKPKGQINTEAFF. The CDR3 coding sequence is TGTGCCAGCAGTAAACCAAAGGGACAAATTAACACTGAAGCTTTCTTT.

The CDR3 here is CASSPQGRSYEQYF. The CDR3 DNA is TGTGCCAGCAGTCCTCAGGGGCGGTCCTACGAGCAGTACTTC. The chain has TRBV28 and TRBJ2-7, with D perhaps TRBD1 (6 bases). Germline values: CDR1 MDHEN, CDR2 SYDVKM. V was clipped by 5 bases and J by 1 base, with 12 bases between them. This CDR3 is 14 amino acids long.

This clonotype has just a few counts. V usage is TRBV11-2 and J usage is TRBJ1-2; D is perhaps TRBD1 (6 bases). CDR1 and CDR2 (germline): SGHAT, FQNNGV. The CDR3 totals 18 residues. The germline V and J ends were trimmed by 2 bases and 5 bases, with 24 bases remaining between them. The CDR3 sequence is CASSLWLPLPVGGYGYTF. DNA of the CDR3: TGTGCCAGCAGCTTATGGCTCCCTCTGCCCGTAGGGGGGTATGGCTACACCTTC.

This clonotype occurred many times. The chain couples TRBV7-2 to TRBJ2-5, with D tentatively TRBD1 or TRBD2 (5 bases each). In germline, CDR1 is SGHTA, CDR2 FQGNSA. The CDR3 totals 15 residues. The germline V and J ends were trimmed by 2 bases and 5 bases, with 15 bases remaining between them. The CDR3 here is CASSLYRDLGETQYF. DNA of the CDR3: TGTGCCAGCAGCTTATATCGGGACCTCGGCGAGACCCAGTACTTC. The variable domain in full, with the rest retrieved from reference TRBV7-2 and TRBJ2-5, is GAGVSQSPSNKVTEKGKDVELRCDPISGHTALYWYRQSLGQGLEFLIYFQGNSAPDKSGLPSDRFSAERTGGSVSTLTIQRTQQEDSAVYLCASSLYRDLGETQYFGPGTRLLVL.

The V call is TRBV2, the J call TRBJ1-3; D unresolved. The CDR3 is 12 residues long. Germline lookup yields CDR1 SNHLY and CDR2 FYNNEI. V was pared by 2 bases and J by 5 bases, with 4 bases between. As DNA, the CDR3 is TGTGCCAGCAGTGAACAGAGAAACACCATATATTTT. Protein: CASSEQRNTIYF.

The chain employs TRBV29-1 and TRBJ2-5; possibly TRBD1 for D (5 bases). The CDR3 is 14 residues long. Germline V gives CDR1 SQVTM, CDR2 ANQGSEA. V lost 7 bases and J 7 bases, leaving 22 bases between the germline ends. Here the CDR3 reads CSDQDRGWEGTQYF. CDR3 sequence (DNA): TGCAGCGACCAAGATAGGGGATGGGAAGGGACCCAGTACTTC.

This clonotype was counted only a few times. This chain joins TRBV12-3 or TRBV12-4 and TRBJ1-5; D ambiguous. The CDR3 spans 17 residues. With 6 bases removed from V and 2 bases from J, the gap between germline ends came to 20 bases. The CDR3 region is CASRSTLGSGGNQPQHF. The CDR3 DNA sequence: TGTGCCAGCAGGTCTACTCTGGGCAGTGGGGGCAATCAGCCCCAGCATTTT.

This clonotype appeared a few times. The chain couples TRBV7-2 to TRBJ2-5; TRBD2 matches 9 bases. The CDR3 totals 16 residues. V shed 1 base, J shed 1 base, and the junction held 4 bases outside the gene matches. The V gene's germline CDR1 is SGHTA and CDR2 FQGNSA. The CDR3 reads CASSLVLAGTQETQYF. For the CDR3, the DNA is TGTGCCAGCAGCTTAGTCCTAGCGGGGACCCAAGAGACCCAGTACTTC.

The genes are TRBV6-5 and TRBJ1-6; D is perhaps TRBD1 (5 bases). From germline, CDR1 is MNHEY and CDR2 SVGAGI. The ends were cut back, 7 bases at V and 7 bases at J, with 14 bases in the middle. This CDR3 has 14 residues. The CDR3 loop reads CASKAVRTNSPLHF. In DNA, the CDR3 is TGTGCCAGCAAGGCCGTGAGGACAAATTCACCCCTCCACTTT.